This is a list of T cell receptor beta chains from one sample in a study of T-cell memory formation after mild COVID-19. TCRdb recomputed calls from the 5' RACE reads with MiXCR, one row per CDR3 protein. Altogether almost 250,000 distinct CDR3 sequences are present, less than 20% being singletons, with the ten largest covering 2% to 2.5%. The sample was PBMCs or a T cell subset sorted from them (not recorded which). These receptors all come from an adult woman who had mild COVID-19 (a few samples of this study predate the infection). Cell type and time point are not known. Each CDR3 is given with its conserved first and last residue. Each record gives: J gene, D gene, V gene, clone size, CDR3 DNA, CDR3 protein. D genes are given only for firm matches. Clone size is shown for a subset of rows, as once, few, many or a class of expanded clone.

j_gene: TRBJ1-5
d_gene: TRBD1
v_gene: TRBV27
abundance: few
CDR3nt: TGTGCCAGCAGACACACAGGGGGCAATCAGCCCCAGCATTTT
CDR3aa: CASRHTGGNQPQHF

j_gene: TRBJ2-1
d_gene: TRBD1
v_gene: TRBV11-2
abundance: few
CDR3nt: TGTGCCAGCAGTTTTGGACAGGTTGGTGAGCAGTTCTTC
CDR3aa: CASSFGQVGEQFF

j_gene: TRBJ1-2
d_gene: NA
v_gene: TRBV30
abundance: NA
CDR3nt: TGTGCCTGGAGCCCCCTGGGGGGGAACTATGGCTACACCTTC
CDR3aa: CAWSPLGGNYGYTF

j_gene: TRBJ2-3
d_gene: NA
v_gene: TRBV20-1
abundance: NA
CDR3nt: TGCAGTGCTGTCCACAGGGGAGGCACGCAGTATTTT
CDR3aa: CSAVHRGGTQYF

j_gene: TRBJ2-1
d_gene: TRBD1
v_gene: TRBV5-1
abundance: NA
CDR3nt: TGCGCCAGCAGCTTTGATTGGGACAGCAACGACAATGAGCAGTTCTTC
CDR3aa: CASSFDWDSNDNEQFF

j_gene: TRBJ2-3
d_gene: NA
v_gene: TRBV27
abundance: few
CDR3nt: TGTGCCAGCAGCCCGTCGGGCTTTAACACAGATACGCAGTATTTT
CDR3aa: CASSPSGFNTDTQYF

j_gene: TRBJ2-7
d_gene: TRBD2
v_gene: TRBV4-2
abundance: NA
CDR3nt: TGTGCCAGCAGCCAAGATGGGGGGGGACTAGCCTACGAGCAGTACTTC
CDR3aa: CASSQDGGGLAYEQYF

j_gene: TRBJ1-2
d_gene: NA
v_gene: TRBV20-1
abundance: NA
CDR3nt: TGCAGTGCTAGAGATCCCAGGGGTGGGGTCTATGGCTACACCTTC
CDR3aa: CSARDPRGGVYGYTF

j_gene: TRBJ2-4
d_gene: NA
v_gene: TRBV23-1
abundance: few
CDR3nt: TGCGCCAGCAGTCTTGACTCATCCGGGGACTTC
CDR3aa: CASSLDSSGDF

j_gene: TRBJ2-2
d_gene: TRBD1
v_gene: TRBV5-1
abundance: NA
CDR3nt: TGCGCCAGCAGCATCGGGACAGGGGGACCCGGGGAGCTGTTTTTT
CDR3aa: CASSIGTGGPGELFF

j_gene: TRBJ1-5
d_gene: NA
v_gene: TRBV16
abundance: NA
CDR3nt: TGTGCCAGCAGCCCCCAGGGCAGACATAGCAATCAGCCCCAGCATTTT
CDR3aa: CASSPQGRHSNQPQHF

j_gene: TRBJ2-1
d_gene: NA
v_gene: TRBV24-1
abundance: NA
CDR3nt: TGTGCCACCAGTGATTTGAGAAATTACAATGAGCAGTTCTTC
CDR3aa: CATSDLRNYNEQFF

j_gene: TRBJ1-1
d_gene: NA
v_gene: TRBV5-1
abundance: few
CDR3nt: TGCGCCAGCAGCCCCGGGGTTACTGAAGCTTTCTTT
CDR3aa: CASSPGVTEAFF

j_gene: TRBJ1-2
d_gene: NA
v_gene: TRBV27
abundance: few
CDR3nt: TGTGCCAGCAGTGAACAGGGACCCTATGGCTACACCTTC
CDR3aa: CASSEQGPYGYTF

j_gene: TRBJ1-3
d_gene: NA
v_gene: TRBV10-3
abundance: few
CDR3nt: TGTGCCATCAGTGGATACAGCCGTGGAAACACCATATATTTT
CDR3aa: CAISGYSRGNTIYF

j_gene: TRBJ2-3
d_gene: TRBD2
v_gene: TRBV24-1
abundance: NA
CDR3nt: TGTGCCACCAGTGATCGCCGGGAGGCGAGGAAAGATACGCAGTATTTT
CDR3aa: CATSDRREARKDTQYF

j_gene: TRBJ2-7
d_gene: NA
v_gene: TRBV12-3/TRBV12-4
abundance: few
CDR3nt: TGTGCCAGCAGTTCTTTCAGGGTTGTCAGCAACGAGCAGTACTTC
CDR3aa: CASSSFRVVSNEQYF

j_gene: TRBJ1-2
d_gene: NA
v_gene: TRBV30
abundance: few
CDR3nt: TGTGCCTGGGCCTTGACAGTTAGCTATGGCTACACCTTC
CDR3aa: CAWALTVSYGYTF

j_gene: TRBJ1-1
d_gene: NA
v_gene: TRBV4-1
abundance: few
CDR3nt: TGCGCCAGCAGCCAACCCGGACAGATTTTTGGGTGGGGCACTGAAGCTTTCTTT
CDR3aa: CASSQPGQIFGWGTEAFF

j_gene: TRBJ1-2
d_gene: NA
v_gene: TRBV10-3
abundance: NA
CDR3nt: TGTGCCATCAGTGAGGTCCGGGTTCCTGGCTACACCTTC
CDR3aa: CAISEVRVPGYTF

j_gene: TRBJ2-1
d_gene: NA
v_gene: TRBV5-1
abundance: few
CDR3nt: TGCGCCAGCAGCTTGGTGACCTCCAATGAGCAGTTCTTC
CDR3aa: CASSLVTSNEQFF

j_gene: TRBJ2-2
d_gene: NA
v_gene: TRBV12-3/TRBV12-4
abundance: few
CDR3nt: TGTGCCAGCAGTTTGGAAGGGACTTGGGGCACCGGGGAGCTGTTTTTT
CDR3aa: CASSLEGTWGTGELFF

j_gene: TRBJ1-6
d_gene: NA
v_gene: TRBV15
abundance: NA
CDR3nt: TGTGCCACCCGCCTCGAGCGGGCAAATTCACCCCTCCACTTT
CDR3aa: CATRLERANSPLHF

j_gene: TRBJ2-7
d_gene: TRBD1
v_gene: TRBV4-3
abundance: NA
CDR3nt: TGCGCCAGCAGCCAAGGTAGCCGGCAGGGGGCCTACGAGCAGTACTTC
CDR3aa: CASSQGSRQGAYEQYF

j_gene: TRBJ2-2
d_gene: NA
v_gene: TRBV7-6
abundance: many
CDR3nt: TGTGCCAGCAGCCCAAGAACAGTTCCCGGGGAGCTGTTTTTT
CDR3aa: CASSPRTVPGELFF

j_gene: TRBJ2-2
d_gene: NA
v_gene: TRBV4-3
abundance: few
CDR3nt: TGCGCCAGCAGCCAAGTCGGCGTCGACACCGGGGAGCTGTTTTTT
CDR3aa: CASSQVGVDTGELFF

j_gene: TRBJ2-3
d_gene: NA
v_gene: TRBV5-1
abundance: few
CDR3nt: TGCGCCAGCAGCTTGGAGGGCCAAAGGCCCAATGCGCAGTATTTT
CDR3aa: CASSLEGQRPNAQYF

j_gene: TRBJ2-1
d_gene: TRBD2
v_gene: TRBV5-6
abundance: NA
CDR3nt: TGTGCCAGCAGCCTAGCGGGAAGGGAATTCTTC
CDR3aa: CASSLAGREFF

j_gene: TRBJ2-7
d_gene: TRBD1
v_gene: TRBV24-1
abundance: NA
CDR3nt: TGTGCCACCAGTGATCCTGCCGGGACAGGTGGGAACGAGCAGTACTTC
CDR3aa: CATSDPAGTGGNEQYF

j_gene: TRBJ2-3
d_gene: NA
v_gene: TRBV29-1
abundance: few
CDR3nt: TGCAGCGTTTCCTTACCCAGGGACGGCTTCACAGATACGCAGTATTTT
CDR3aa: CSVSLPRDGFTDTQYF

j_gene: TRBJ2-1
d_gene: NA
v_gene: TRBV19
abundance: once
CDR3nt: TGTGCCAGTAGTATGAGCCAGGGACATGAGCAGTTCTTC
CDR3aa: CASSMSQGHEQFF

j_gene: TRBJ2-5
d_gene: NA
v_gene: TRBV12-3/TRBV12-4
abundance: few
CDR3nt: TGTGCCAGCAGTTTACGGAATCAAGAGACCCAGTACTTC
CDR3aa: CASSLRNQETQYF

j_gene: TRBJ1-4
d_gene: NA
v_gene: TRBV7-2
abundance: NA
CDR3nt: TGTGCCAGCAGCTTAGCAACTAATGAAAAACTGTTTTTT
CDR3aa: CASSLATNEKLFF

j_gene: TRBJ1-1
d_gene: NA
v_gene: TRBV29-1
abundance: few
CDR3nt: TGCAGCGCACAAACCCCGGGCACTGAAGCTTTCTTT
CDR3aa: CSAQTPGTEAFF

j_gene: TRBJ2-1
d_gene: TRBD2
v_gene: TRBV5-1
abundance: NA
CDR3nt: TGCGCCAGCAGCCCGGAGGGGAGGGGATCCTACAATGAGCAGTTCTTC
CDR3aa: CASSPEGRGSYNEQFF

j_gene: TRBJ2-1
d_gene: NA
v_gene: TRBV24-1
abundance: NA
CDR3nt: TGTGCCACCAGTGATTACAGAGACTACAATGAGCAGTTCTTC
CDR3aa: CATSDYRDYNEQFF

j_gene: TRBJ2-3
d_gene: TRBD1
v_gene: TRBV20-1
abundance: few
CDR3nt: TGCAGTGCTCAAGACCCACTACCTCGGACAGGCTCCACAGATACGCAGTATTTT
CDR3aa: CSAQDPLPRTGSTDTQYF

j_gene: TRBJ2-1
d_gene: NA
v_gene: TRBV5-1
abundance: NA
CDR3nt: TGCGCCAGCAGCCCACTAGGACAATACTCCTACAATGAGCAGTTCTTC
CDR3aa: CASSPLGQYSYNEQFF

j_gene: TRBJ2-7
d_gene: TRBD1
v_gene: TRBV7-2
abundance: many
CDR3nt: TGTGCCAGCAGCATTAGCGGGACAGGGGGCGCCTACGAGCAGTACTTC
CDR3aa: CASSISGTGGAYEQYF